This TCR beta chain comes out of a study of T cells in Graves' hyperthyroidism and ophthalmopathy. In the study overall: Peripheral blood was obtained at initial diagnosis, preceding any treatment.

Study observations and caveats: Ophthalmopathy, as predicted by the model, came a median roughly 6.3 months after the prediction.

The CDR3 consists of 14 residues. Germline CDR1 and CDR2: MNHEY and SVGEGT. The J segment lost 5 bases and the V segment lost 8 bases, leaving 9 bases of the junction unmatched. The study left out patients who had uncontrolled infection, other autoimmune disease, pregnancy or lactation. Amplification of TCR beta CDR3 regions used RNA as the template. With the HTBI primer set, the TCR CDR3 went through a first round of RT-PCR. A single record per CDR3 protein comes from TCRdb applying MiXCR to the multiplex PCR reads. The table lists around 520,000 distinct CDR3 sequences, 13% to 15% of them singletons. This clonotype was seen ten or more times. The antigen is unknown.

The origin of this receptor is a woman in her late teens or twenties with Graves' hyperthyroidism. The chain carries TRBV6-2 or TRBV6-3 and TRBJ2-5; TRBD1 agrees at 9 bases. The specimen sequenced was blood. The CDR3: CASGYRGRAETQYF. The CDR3 bases are TGTGCCAGCGGGTACAGGGGGCGCGCCGAGACCCAGTACTTC.